This T cell receptor beta chain emerged from a study of blood T cells in healthy people across ages. A J-beta primer mix and a sample-barcoded 5' primer were used in a second PCR of about 6 to 12 cycles. TCRdb passed the 5' RACE reads through MiXCR, listing each CDR3 protein once. The table lists over 600,000 distinct CDR3 sequences, around half of them singletons, with 15% to 20% in the top ten. Concerning this clonotype itself: Its antigen is not known.

In germline, CDR1 is LNHNV, CDR2 YYDKDF (reference sequence). The CDR3 runs 14 residues. The V end lost 0 bases, the J end lost 4 bases, and 10 bases lay between the germline ends. Overall study results and limits: Naive and antigen-experienced cells were not separated, limiting conclusive comparison. Changes in expanded clonotypes were possibly confounded, as the CMV status of donors was unknown.

Per sample, extraction of total RNA gave at least 5.5 micrograms in every case. The sequencing sample was made of blood. The sequence was obtained from a man older than 75 in good health. This sequence joins TRBV15 and TRBJ2-7, with a tentative D call TRBD2 (5 bases). DNA for the CDR3: TGTGCCACCAGCAGAGATCCCCGGGGTTACGAGCAGTACTTC. This encodes CATSRDPRGYEQYF.